Below, 11 T cell receptor beta chains from the same sample are listed, as sequenced in a study of cytotoxic CD8 clonotypes in ibrutinib-treated CLL. Libraries were prepared by immunoSEQ multiplex PCR; TCRdb keeps only in-frame clonotypes and omits some of them. Among 58,000 or so clones, roughly 59% were seen once, and the ten largest hold 14% to 15%. The sequencing used PBMCs, collected after 12 months of ibrutinib treatment. The receptors were gathered from a human donor with chronic lymphocytic leukemia.

The chain uses TRBV4-2 and TRBJ1-3; D ambiguous. CDR3 size: 14 residues. CDR1 and CDR2 from the germline V gene are LGHNA and YNFKEQ. V was cut by 4 bases and J by 1 base, with 8 bases left in between. The CDR3, as DNA: TGTGCCAGCAGCCCCGGGCCTTCTGGAAACACCATATATTTT. Its protein product is CASSPGPSGNTIYF.

This clone was detected many times. The chain joins TRBV19 to TRBJ1-1; D call uncertain. The CDR3 sequence is 13 residues long. V was pared by 8 bases and J by 5 bases, with 15 bases between. Germline lookup yields CDR1 LNHDA and CDR2 SQIVND (reference sequence). CDR3 sequence reads: CASQRVGLTEAFF. The CDR3 DNA sequence: TGTGCCAGTCAAAGGGTGGGATTGACTGAAGCTTTCTTT.

This clone appeared a single time. The chain employs TRBV12-5 and TRBJ2-6; D might be TRBD2 (5 bases). From germline, CDR1 is LGHNT and CDR2 FRNRAP. This CDR3 region has 16 residues. V lost 1 base and J lost 2, with 9 bases in between. In DNA form, the CDR3 reads TGTGCTAGTGGTTTGGAATCGGAGGCTGGGGCCAACGTCCTGACTTTC. Translation gives CASGLESEAGANVLTF.

This chain connects TRBV5-6 to TRBJ2-1, with 9 bases identical to TRBD2. The germline V gene has CDR1 SGHDT and CDR2 YYEEEE. The CDR3 runs 17 residues. The J segment lost 3 bases and the V segment lost 4 bases, leaving 11 bases of the junction unmatched. CDR3 nucleotides: TGTGCCAGCAGCGGGTTTCTAGCGGGGAACCACTACAATGAGCAGTTCTTC. It codes for CASSGFLAGNHYNEQFF.

The chain has TRBV27 and TRBJ1-1; D is ambiguous. From germline, CDR1 is MNHEY and CDR2 SMNVEV (reference sequence). V was cut by 5 bases and J by 2 bases, with 12 bases left in between. The CDR3 has 14 amino acids. The CDR3 sequence is CASSRWTGNTEAFF. CDR3 in DNA: TGTGCCAGCAGTCGTTGGACGGGAAACACTGAAGCTTTCTTT.

This clone was counted ten times or more. The V and J genes are TRBV6-5 and TRBJ2-1, with 10 bases that match TRBD2. J lost 9 bases, V lost 6 bases, and 11 bases had no gene match. Per germline, CDR1 MNHEY and CDR2 SVGAGI. This CDR3 contains 15 residues. The CDR3 coding sequence is TGTGCCAGCAGCCAATACTCCAGCGGGGGGGGTGAGCAGTTCTTC. Translated: CASSQYSSGGGEQFF.

V gene TRBV19 combines with J gene TRBJ1-1; D might be TRBD1 (5 bases). CDR3 length: 13 amino acids. V shed 1 base and J shed 6 bases, with 9 bases lying between them. Germline-derived CDR1 and CDR2 are LNHDA and SQIVND (reference sequence). The DNA of the CDR3 is TGTGCCAGTAGTATAGTAAGGGGCGCTGAAGCTTTCTTT. Translated, it gives CASSIVRGAEAFF.

J is TRBJ1-2 and V is TRBV14; D gene ambiguous. V was pared by 1 base and J by 2 bases, with 11 bases between. The CDR3 covers 15 residues. CDR1 and CDR2 from the germline V gene are SGHDN and FVKESK. Here the CDR3 reads CASSQVGSTNYGYTF. DNA of the CDR3: TGTGCCAGCAGCCAAGTAGGTTCAACCAACTATGGCTACACCTTC.

This chain joins TRBV11-2 and TRBJ2-7; 11 nucleotides align to TRBD2. The CDR3 totals 14 residues. Trimming removed 5 bases from V and 7 bases from J; junction bases left unmatched: 7. From germline, CDR1 is SGHAT and CDR2 FQNNGV. The DNA of the CDR3 is TGTGCCAGCAGCACGACTAGCGGGGTGGGGGAGCAGTACTTC. Translated, it gives CASSTTSGVGEQYF.

The chain's CDR3 is CASSVALAGGSFTDTQYF. The DNA for the CDR3 is TGTGCCAGCAGCGTAGCACTAGCGGGGGGTTCCTTCACAGATACGCAGTATTTT. The V and J genes are TRBV9 and TRBJ2-3; TRBD2 agrees at 12 bases. Per germline, CDR1 SGDLS and CDR2 YYNGEE. The CDR3 is made up of 18 amino acids. Trimming removed 0 bases from V and 2 bases from J; junction bases left unmatched: 7.

Only a few counts were recorded for this clone. The chain joins TRBV2 to TRBJ2-5, with TRBD2 matching over 9 bases. This CDR3 region has 12 residues. Germline CDR1 SNHLY, CDR2 FYNNEI. The V and J ends lost 8 bases and 5 bases, in that order; junction bases with no gene match: 3. The chain's CDR3 is CASQLAGETQYF. The CDR3, as DNA: TGTGCCAGCCAACTAGCGGGCGAGACCCAGTACTTC.